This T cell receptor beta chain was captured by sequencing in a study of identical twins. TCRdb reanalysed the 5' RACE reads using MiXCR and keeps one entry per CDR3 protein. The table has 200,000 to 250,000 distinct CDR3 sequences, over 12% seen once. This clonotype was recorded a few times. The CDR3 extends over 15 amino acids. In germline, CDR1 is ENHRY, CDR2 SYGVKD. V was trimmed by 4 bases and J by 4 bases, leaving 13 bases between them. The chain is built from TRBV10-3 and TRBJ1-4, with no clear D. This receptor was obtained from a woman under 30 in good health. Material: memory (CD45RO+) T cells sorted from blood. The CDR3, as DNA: TGTGCCATCAGTGGACGGTCATTGGGTAATGAAAAACTGTTTTTT. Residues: CAISGRSLGNEKLFF.